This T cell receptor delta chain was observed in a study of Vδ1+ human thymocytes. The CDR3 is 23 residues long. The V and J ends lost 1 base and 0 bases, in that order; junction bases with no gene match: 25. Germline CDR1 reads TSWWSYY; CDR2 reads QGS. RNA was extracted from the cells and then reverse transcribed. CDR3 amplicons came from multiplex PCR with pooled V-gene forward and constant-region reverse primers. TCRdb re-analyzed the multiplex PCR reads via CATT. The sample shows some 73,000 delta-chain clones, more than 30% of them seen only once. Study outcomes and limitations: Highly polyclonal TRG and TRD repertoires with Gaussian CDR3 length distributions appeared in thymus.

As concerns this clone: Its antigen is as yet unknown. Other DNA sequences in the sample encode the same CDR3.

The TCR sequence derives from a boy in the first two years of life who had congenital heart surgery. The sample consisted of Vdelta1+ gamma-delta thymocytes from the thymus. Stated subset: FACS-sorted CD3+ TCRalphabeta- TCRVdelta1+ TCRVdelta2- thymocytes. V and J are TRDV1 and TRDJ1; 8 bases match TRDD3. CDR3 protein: CALGEPGLGTQYWGLHHTDKLIF. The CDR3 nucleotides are TGTGCTCTTGGGGAACCTGGCCTGGGTACCCAGTACTGGGGGCTCCACCACACCGATAAACTCATCTTT.